These 6 T cell receptor beta chains were sequenced from one sample in a study of T-cell reconstitution after alpha-beta-depleted transplantation in children. Unique molecular identifiers were built into the TCRbeta library. TCRdb fed the PCR reads into MiXCR, producing one record per CDR3 protein. The sample holds approximately 630,000 distinct CDR3 sequences, about an eighth seen once. The source was PBMCs, collected before TCRalphabeta/CD19-depleted stem cell transplant. These receptors originate from a girl aged 2 to 9 with congenital amegakaryocytic thrombocytopenia, due to receive a stem cell transplant.

This clonotype was counted between two and nine times. V gene TRBV20-1 combines with J gene TRBJ2-1, with 15 bases fitting TRBD2. Per germline, CDR1 DFQATT and CDR2 SNEGSKA (reference sequence). V shed 5 bases and J 6 bases; nucleotides not matched to a gene: 5. The CDR3 is 15 residues long. The CDR3 protein is CSAGLAGGGGNEQFF. The CDR3 DNA is TGCAGTGCTGGACTAGCGGGAGGGGGGGGCAATGAGCAGTTCTTC.

This clonotype occurred many times. The rearrangement uses TRBV7-9 and TRBJ1-1, with D uncertain. The CDR3 runs to 14 residues. V gave up 1 base and J gave up 3 bases, with 9 bases separating them. In germline, CDR1 is SEHNR, CDR2 FQNEAQ (reference sequence). The CDR3 bases are TGTGCCAGCAGCTTAGGAGGATGGGACACTGAAGCTTTCTTT. Its translation: CASSLGGWDTEAFF.

This clonotype was detected many times. The rearrangement joins TRBV10-3 to TRBJ2-7; D gene ambiguous. The CDR3 length is 12 residues. CDR1 is ENHRY, CDR2 SYGVKD, per germline. V dropped 3 bases and J dropped 5 bases, with 8 bases sitting between them. The CDR3: CAISEPRDEQYF. The CDR3 bases are TGTGCCATCAGTGAACCCAGAGACGAGCAGTACTTC.

This clonotype was seen a handful of times. The chain has TRBV5-1 and TRBJ2-3, with D possibly TRBD2 on 6 matching bases. The ends were cut back, 1 base at V and 4 bases at J, with 16 bases in the middle. This CDR3 has 16 residues. Per the germline V gene, CDR1 is SGHRS and CDR2 is YFSETQ. For the CDR3, the DNA is TGCGCCAGCAGCTTGTTCTCCGGGAGTCCGGCAGATACGCAGTATTTT. Its translation: CASSLFSGSPADTQYF.

There are a few counts of this clonotype. The chain has TRBV5-1 and TRBJ2-7; no clear D. V lost 4 bases, J lost 0 bases, and 11 bases lay in between. CDR3 length: 14 amino acids. Per germline, CDR1 SGHRS and CDR2 YFSETQ. This CDR3 is CASSPYLVSYEQYF. The CDR3 coding sequence is TGCGCCAGCAGCCCCTACCTAGTCTCCTACGAGCAGTACTTC. Based on the CDR3 plus reference TRBV5-1 and TRBJ2-7, the full variable domain is KAGVTQTPRYLIKTRGQQVTLSCSPISGHRSVSWYQQTPGQGLQFLFEYFSETQRNKGNFPGRFSGRQFSNSRSEMNVSTLELGDSALYLCASSPYLVSYEQYFGPGTRLTVT.

This clonotype was seen repeatedly, ten times or more. V is TRBV5-1 and J is TRBJ2-1; 11 bases agree with TRBD2. Germline trimming cut 4 bases from V and 4 bases from J; bases unmatched to any gene: 10. The CDR3 has 17 amino acids. Per germline, CDR1 SGHRS and CDR2 YFSETQ. The CDR3 coding sequence is TGCGCCAGCAGCCTTATTCCGGGACTAGCGGAATACAATGAGCAGTTCTTC. Residues: CASSLIPGLAEYNEQFF.